The rows below give T cell receptor beta chains drawn from one sample of a study of T cells in Graves' hyperthyroidism and ophthalmopathy. TCRdb redid the calling of the multiplex PCR reads with MiXCR, one entry per CDR3 protein. The profile shows hundreds of thousands of distinct CDR3 sequences, 14% to 15% of them singletons. The sequenced material came from blood. The receptors derive from a middle-aged woman with Graves' ophthalmopathy. CDR3s include the opening cysteine and the closing phenylalanine or tryptophan. Fields, in order: D gene, J gene, clone size, V gene, CDR3 DNA, CDR3 protein. D genes are given only for firm matches. For some rows the clone size is stated as once, few or many, or as a class when expanded; others skip it.

NA	TRBJ2-5	many	TRBV18	TGTGCCAGCTCACCGACAGGTTCTTCGGTAGAGACCCAGTACTTC	CASSPTGSSVETQYF
NA	TRBJ1-5	NA	TRBV20-1	TGCAGTGCCCAACCGGGGGGGCCCAACAATCAGCCCCAGCATTTT	CSAQPGGPNNQPQHF
NA	TRBJ1-2	many	TRBV12-3/TRBV12-4	TGTGCCAGCAGTTTCACAGAGTACTATGGCTACACCTTC	CASSFTEYYGYTF
NA	TRBJ1-1	once	TRBV6-5	TGTGCCAGCAGTTACGCCGGGTCGGACACTGAAGCTTTCTTT	CASSYAGSDTEAFF
NA	TRBJ1-5	many	TRBV6-1	TGTGCCAGCAGTGAAGCAACCAGGTCGAAGCAGCCCCAGCATTTT	CASSEATRSKQPQHF
TRBD1	TRBJ1-1	few	TRBV27	TGTGCCAGCAGTTTCGGACAGGGGAAAGCTTTCTTT	CASSFGQGKAFF
NA	TRBJ2-5	few	TRBV28	TGTGCCAGCGCTATATTGCAAGAGACCCAGTACTTC	CASAILQETQYF
TRBD1	TRBJ1-6	many	TRBV12-3/TRBV12-4	TGTGCCAGCAGTTTACAGGGGGCTTCACCCCTCCACTTT	CASSLQGASPLHF
TRBD2	TRBJ2-7	NA	TRBV4-1	TGCGCCAGCAGCTCAAGACTAGCGGGAGCCGGGATCGAGCAGTACTTC	CASSSRLAGAGIEQYF
NA	TRBJ2-7	many	TRBV6-2/TRBV6-3	TGTGCCAGCAGCCTCCCAGGGGCTCCCTACGAGCAGTACTTC	CASSLPGAPYEQYF
NA	TRBJ2-7	many	TRBV11-2	TGTGCCAGCAGCTTAGATCCTTGGGACGGCTACGAGCAGTACTTC	CASSLDPWDGYEQYF
TRBD2	TRBJ2-5	NA	TRBV6-2/TRBV6-3	TGTGCCAGCAGTTACGCTAGCGGATATCAAGAGACCCAGTACTTC	CASSYASGYQETQYF
NA	TRBJ1-5	NA	TRBV19	TGTGCCAGTAGCCCCGGCAGGGGTAATCAGCCCCAGCATTTT	CASSPGRGNQPQHF
NA	TRBJ1-5	NA	TRBV19	TGTGCCAGTAGTATGGGGGGGAATAGCAATCAGCCCCAGCATTTT	CASSMGGNSNQPQHF